The clone carrying this T cell receptor (beta chain) was detected only a few times. The target antigen is unknown. A junction boundary mismatches the germline segment, possibly from a read error. This specimen comes from a study of cytomegalovirus exposure and HLA in healthy donors. Study background: Earlier, about 180 million T cells were analyzed, and 117 million unique TCR beta sequences were found among them.

It was with 60 Vbeta and 13 Jbeta primers that the PCR ran. Sequencing used immunoSEQ multiplex PCR; TCRdb keeps in-frame clones, though not all of them. The sample lists tens of thousands of clones, approximately 75% occurring once. Points from the study as a whole: Common viral pathogens were later found to be apparently linked to several of the most significant clusters. Sequencing probably produced one cluster of sequence variants that were highly shared.

This CDR3 has 13 amino acids. Germline CDR1 SGHNT, CDR2 YYREEE (reference sequence). V gene TRBV5-4 combines with J gene TRBJ2-5; possible D gene TRBD1, 6 bases. This TCR came from a man in his 60s in good health and CMV-seropositive. The sequenced sample consisted of PBMCs. CDR3 sequence reads: CASSKDSPETQHF. The CDR3 coding sequence is TGTGCCAGCAGCAAGGACAGTCCGGAGACCCAGCACTTC.